This T cell receptor beta chain was captured in a study of blood T cell repertoires in COVID-19 (dated by TCRdb to about 2020). A note on the overall study: The collaborator samples originated in the United States, Italy and Spain and spanned the acute and convalescent phases of COVID-19. Sample metadata almost always included a de-identified subject ID, COVID-19 status, age in years and sex. Subjects who had been exposed to COVID-19, were actively infected with it, or had recovered from it provided the deeply sampled blood TCRbeta repertoires that made up the dataset. Samples were obtained from the ongoing ImmuneRACE study (first 160 participants) and from about 1,300 subjects provided by 6 global collaborators. A freely available public database, intended as a resource for researchers studying the immune response to SARS-CoV-2, is where the repertoires were released. Where available, HLA class I and class II types were obtained from metadata supplied by the sample provider rather than from assay-based typing. The material from the prospective study consisted of cDNA or gDNA derived from T cells, B-cell-depleted T cells, or PBMCs.

Comments on this clone: No cognate antigen has been identified for it. No base-level quality is on record; no much larger clone is a single base apart.

The study at large found these results: How much clinical and demographic metadata was included differed by source and by participant, and the metadata was provided uncurated.

TCRbeta CDR3 regions were amplified from genomic DNA by means of the immunoSEQ Assay, a bias-controlled multiplex PCR. The original methods were these. The number of nucleated cells in each sample was estimated from the amplification of reference gene primers within the assay. Sequence reads were collapsed and filtered to measure the absolute abundance of every unique TCRbeta CDR3 rearrangement. Productive Simpson clonality was computed per sample as the square root of Simpson's diversity index over productive rearrangements. TCRdb stores this immuneACCESS table with in-frame sequences only. Part of the clones is absent; in the studies checked, under half of the shortfall reflects unresolved V genes, and no reason is known for the rest. That table gives V, J and clone size, and the DNA gave D and trimming. The sample includes over 85,000 clones, with roughly 90% observed a single time. The top ten constitute approximately 5.4% of the sample.

One collaborating source in Seattle enrolled patients during active infection and followed them longitudinally through the course of disease. The collaborating institutions used their own protocols to collect whole blood in K2EDTA tubes. For TCRbeta analysis, collaborators shipped samples as frozen whole blood, isolated PBMCs, or DNA extracted from either of those sample types. Sequences were obtained from peripheral blood. The receptor was derived from a woman aged 45-65 years with COVID-19, enrolled during active disease.

For the CDR3, the sequence is CAMGRGAGNSYEQYF. The sequence in DNA is TGTGCCATGGGCCGGGGGGCCGGCAACTCCTACGAGCAGTACTTC. The receptor chain draws on TRBV10-3 and TRBJ2-7; the D segment could be TRBD2, given 7 matching bases. V was cut back by 9 bases and J by 0 bases, leaving a gap of 18 bases between them. The CDR1 and CDR2 encoded by the germline V gene are ENHRY and SYGVKD. There are 15 amino acids in the CDR3, from cysteine to phenylalanine inclusive. This entry keeps only the CDR3 DNA: 45 bases, framed from base 1.